What follows are 19 T cell receptor beta chains derived from one specimen sequenced in a study of T cell responses to AZD1222 COVID-19 vaccine. Clones were read by immunoSEQ multiplex PCR, and TCRdb kept only the in-frame ones, dropping some. The sample consists of 75,000 to 85,000 clones, about nine tenths of them appearing once. Sample: peripheral blood, taken on day 0 of AZD1222 vaccination. These receptors all stem from an adult in good health.

This sequence joins TRBV5-6 and TRBJ2-2, with TRBD2 matching 7 bases. This CDR3 spans 14 amino acids. Trimming took 4 bases from V and 7 from J; bases not matched to a gene: 7. Germline V gives CDR1 SGHDT, CDR2 YYEEEE. This CDR3 reads CASSERDGSGELFF. CDR3 nucleotide sequence: TGTGCCAGCAGCGAGCGGGACGGCAGCGGGGAGCTGTTTTTT.

V usage is TRBV5-4 and J usage is TRBJ1-2, with D possibly TRBD1 on 6 matching bases. This CDR3 is built from 12 residues. Trimming took 4 bases from V and 7 from J, leaving 11 bases between them. Germline loops: CDR1 SGHNT, CDR2 YYREEE (reference sequence). DNA for the CDR3: TGTGCCAGCAGCCAGAACAGGGTTGGCTACACCTTC. Translation: CASSQNRVGYTF. Combining the CDR3 with reference TRBV5-4 and TRBJ1-2 gives the whole variable domain ETGVTQSPTHLIKTRGQQVTLRCSSQSGHNTVSWYQQALGQGPQFIFQYYREEENGRGNFPPRFSGLQFPNYSSELNVNALELDDSALYLCASSQNRVGYTFGSGTRLTVV.

The V call is TRBV5-4, the J call TRBJ1-2; perhaps TRBD1 as D (6 bases). CDR1 and CDR2 (germline): SGHNT, YYREEE (reference sequence). Trimming took 3 bases from V and 1 from J, leaving 7 bases between them. This CDR3 contains 13 residues. As DNA, the CDR3 is TGTGCCAGCAGCTCGGACAGTAACTATGGCTACACCTTC. Amino acids: CASSSDSNYGYTF.

V gene TRBV27 combines with J gene TRBJ1-2; perhaps TRBD1 as D (5 bases). V shed 2 bases and J shed 6 bases, with 10 bases lying between them. The germline V gene encodes CDR1 MNHEY and CDR2 SMNVEV (reference sequence). CDR3 length: 13 amino acids. This CDR3 is CASSLRSGNGYTF. The CDR3 DNA sequence: TGTGCCAGCAGTTTAAGGTCAGGGAATGGCTACACCTTC.

The rearrangement uses TRBV28 and TRBJ2-1; maybe TRBD2 (6 bases). This CDR3 region has 16 residues. The V and J ends lost 3 bases and 4 bases respectively, with 16 bases between them. Germline loops: CDR1 MDHEN, CDR2 SYDVKM. CDR3 protein: CASSFLFGGAYNEQFF. CDR3 coding DNA: TGTGCCAGCAGTTTCCTATTCGGAGGGGCATACAATGAGCAGTTCTTC. Based on the CDR3 plus reference TRBV28 and TRBJ2-1, the full variable domain is DVKVTQSSRYLVKRTGEKVFLECVQDMDHENMFWYRQDPGLGLRLIYFSYDVKMKEKGDIPEGYSVSREKKERFSLILESASTNQTSMYLCASSFLFGGAYNEQFFGPGTRLTVL.

This clone was recorded once. The V call is TRBV6-1, the J call TRBJ2-3; D is unclear. Trimming left V 0 bases short and J 6 bases short, with 10 bases between. This CDR3 has 14 residues. CDR1 is MNHNS, CDR2 SASEGT, per germline. The CDR3 sequence: CASSEADPGDTQYF. CDR3 coding DNA: TGTGCCAGCAGTGAAGCGGACCCAGGTGATACGCAGTATTTT.

CDR3 in amino acids: CASSFNRGSFEKLFF. For the CDR3, the DNA is TGTGCCAGCAGCTTTAATCGAGGCTCCTTCGAAAAACTGTTTTTT. The chain has TRBV5-5 and TRBJ1-4, with D hard to call. CDR1 and CDR2 from the germline V gene are SGHKS and YYEKEE (reference sequence). The CDR3 consists of 15 residues. Trimming took 2 bases from V and 8 from J, leaving 16 bases between them. Filled out from reference TRBV5-5 and TRBJ1-4, the complete variable domain reads DAGVTQSPTHLIKTRGQQVTLRCSPISGHKSVSWYQQVLGQGPQFIFQYYEKEERGRGNFPDRFSARQFPNYSSELNVNALLLGDSALYLCASSFNRGSFEKLFFGSGTQLSVL.

The J gene is TRBJ1-5, the V gene TRBV18, with TRBD1 matching over 7 bases. This CDR3 comprises 16 residues. Germline values: CDR1 KGHSH, CDR2 LQKENI. V trimming: 6 bases; J trimming: 0 bases; junction bases outside the gene matches: 8. DNA for the CDR3: TGTGCCAGCTCCACTGCAGGGGGACGTAGCAATCAGCCCCAGCATTTT. Translated, it gives CASSTAGGRSNQPQHF. Looking up the rest from reference TRBV18 and TRBJ1-5 gives the full variable domain: NAGVMQNPRHLVRRRGQEARLRCSPMKGHSHVYWYRQLPEEGLKFMVYLQKENIIDESGMPKERFSAEFPKEGPSILRIQQVVRGDSAAYFCASSTAGGRSNQPQHFGDGTRLSIL.

DNA of the CDR3: TGTGCCAGCACCTCTGGGCGCGGACAGGGTAGAGGGGAGACCCAGTACTTC. Its translation: CASTSGRGQGRGETQYF. The chain carries TRBV7-9 and TRBJ2-5, with TRBD1 matching over 8 bases. Germline CDR1 is SEHNR and CDR2 is FQNEAQ (reference sequence). With 7 bases clipped from V and 5 bases from J, the junction kept 18 bases outside the gene matches. This CDR3 contains 17 residues.

The chain couples TRBV7-3 to TRBJ2-3, with 10 bases matching TRBD1. CDR3 length: 15 amino acids. The J segment lost 3 bases and the V segment lost 1 base, leaving 1 base of the junction unmatched. In germline, CDR1 is SGHTA, CDR2 FQGTGA. The CDR3 region is CASSLMGQGTDTQYF. The CDR3 DNA is TGTGCCAGCAGCTTAATGGGACAGGGGACAGATACGCAGTATTTT.

The chain combines TRBV7-2 with TRBJ2-3; 8 positions match TRBD2. The CDR3 length is 16 residues. With V trimmed by 4 bases and J by 2 bases, 8 bases remained unmatched. Germline V gives CDR1 SGHTA, CDR2 FQGNSA. The CDR3 DNA reads as TGTGCCAGCAGCTACGGGGCGGGAGGACCCACAGATACGCAGTATTTT. Its translation is CASSYGAGGPTDTQYF.

This chain joins TRBV9 and TRBJ2-7, with TRBD2 matching 11 bases. The J segment lost 4 bases and the V segment lost 1 base, leaving 28 bases of the junction unmatched. Germline V gene sequence: CDR1 SGDLS, CDR2 YYNGEE. The CDR3 sequence is 23 residues long. CDR3: CASSVPGRSRRGGTSGALYEQYF. CDR3 DNA: TGTGCCAGCAGCGTACCCGGCCGATCCCGTAGAGGTGGGACTAGCGGAGCTTTGTACGAGCAGTACTTC.

This chain's CDR3 is CASSEIGTSVNEQFF. CDR3 nucleotides: TGTGCCAGCAGCGAGATCGGGACTAGCGTCAATGAGCAGTTCTTC. The gene calls are TRBV9 and TRBJ2-1; 10 nucleotides agree with TRBD2. Per the germline V gene, CDR1 is SGDLS and CDR2 is YYNGEE. The trim removed 3 bases at V and 6 bases at J, leaving 6 bases unmatched. The CDR3 totals 15 residues.

The rearrangement uses TRBV19 and TRBJ1-1; D may be TRBD1 (5 bases). Germline V CDR1 and CDR2: LNHDA, SQIVND (reference sequence). The CDR3 loop spans 13 amino acids. V was cut by 7 bases and J by 3 bases, with 12 bases left in between. CDR3 sequence: CASMEQVDTEAFF. The DNA of the CDR3 is TGTGCCAGTATGGAACAGGTGGACACTGAAGCTTTCTTT.

The rearrangement joins TRBV19 to TRBJ1-6, with D possibly matching TRBD1 (6 bases). Per germline, CDR1 LNHDA and CDR2 SQIVND (reference sequence). V was pared by 9 bases and J by 7 bases, with 10 bases between. This CDR3 comprises 12 residues. DNA for the CDR3: TGTGCCAGCAACAGGGTGAATTCACCCCTCCACTTT. Translation gives CASNRVNSPLHF. Based on the CDR3 plus reference TRBV19 and TRBJ1-6, the full variable domain is DGGITQSPKYLFRKEGQNVTLSCEQNLNHDAMYWYRQDPGQGLRLIYYSQIVNDFQKGDIAEGYSVSREKKESFPLTVTSAQKNPTAFYLCASNRVNSPLHFGNGTRLTVT.

This clone was seen just once. V and J are TRBV18 and TRBJ2-7, with 11 bases matching TRBD2. Losses at the gene ends were 6 bases for V and 2 bases for J; bases not matched to a gene: 6. The CDR3 consists of 15 residues. Germline CDR1 reads KGHSH; CDR2 reads LQKENI. As DNA, the CDR3 is TGTGCCAGCTCGCCGGGACTAGCGGACACCTACGAGCAGTACTTC. Its protein product is CASSPGLADTYEQYF.

This chain connects TRBV7-8 to TRBJ2-7, with TRBD1 as a possible D gene (6 bases). Germline CDR1 reads SGHVS; CDR2 reads FQNEAQ. The CDR3 covers 13 residues. Between the trimmed V and J ends, which lost 5 bases and 3 bases, there was a span of 11 bases. The CDR3 sequence: CASSQGLHYEQYF. CDR3 sequence (DNA): TGTGCCAGCAGCCAGGGGTTACACTACGAGCAGTACTTC.

This chain uses TRBV7-9 with TRBJ1-5; tentatively, D is TRBD1 (6 bases). Germline-derived CDR1 and CDR2 are SEHNR and FQNEAQ (reference sequence). The CDR3 contains 14 residues. The V gene lost 1 base and the J gene lost 7 bases, with 11 bases spanning the gap. CDR3 coding DNA: TGTGCCAGCAGCTTAGGGGCAGGGGAACAGCCCCAGCATTTT. Amino acid sequence: CASSLGAGEQPQHF.

The rearrangement links TRBV7-9 to TRBJ2-1; the match to TRBD2 covers 9 bases. Trimming at V came to 4 bases and at J to 3 bases, leaving 7 bases not matched to a gene. The CDR3 spans 16 residues. Germline CDR1 SEHNR, CDR2 FQNEAQ (reference sequence). CDR3 sequence: CASSSPGLAFYNEQFF. CDR3 sequence (DNA): TGTGCCAGCAGCTCCCCGGGACTAGCTTTCTACAATGAGCAGTTCTTC. The complete variable domain, with remaining parts taken from reference TRBV7-9 and TRBJ2-1, reads DTGVSQNPRHKITKRGQNVTFRCDPISEHNRLYWYRQTLGQGPEFLTYFQNEAQLEKSRLLSDRFSAERPKGSFSTLEIQRTEQGDSAMYLCASSSPGLAFYNEQFFGPGTRLTVL.